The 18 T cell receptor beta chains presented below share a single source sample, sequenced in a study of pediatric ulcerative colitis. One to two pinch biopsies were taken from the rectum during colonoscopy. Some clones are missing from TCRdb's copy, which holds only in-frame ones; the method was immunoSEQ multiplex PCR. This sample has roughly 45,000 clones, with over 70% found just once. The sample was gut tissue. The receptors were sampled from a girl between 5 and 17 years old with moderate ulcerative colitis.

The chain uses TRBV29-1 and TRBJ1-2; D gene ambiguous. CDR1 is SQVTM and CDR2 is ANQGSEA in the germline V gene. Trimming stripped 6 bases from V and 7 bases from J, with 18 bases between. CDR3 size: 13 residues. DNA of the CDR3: TGCAGCGTCCCATTTCGGGCAGAGGCTGGCTACACCTTC. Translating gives CSVPFRAEAGYTF.

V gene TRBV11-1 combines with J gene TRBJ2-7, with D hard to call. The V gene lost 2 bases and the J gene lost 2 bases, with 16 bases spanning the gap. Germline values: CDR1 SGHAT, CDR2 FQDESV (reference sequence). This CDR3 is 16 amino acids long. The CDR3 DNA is TGTGCCAGCAGCTTATCGTCGGACGGAAGAACCTACGAGCAGTACTTC. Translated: CASSLSSDGRTYEQYF.

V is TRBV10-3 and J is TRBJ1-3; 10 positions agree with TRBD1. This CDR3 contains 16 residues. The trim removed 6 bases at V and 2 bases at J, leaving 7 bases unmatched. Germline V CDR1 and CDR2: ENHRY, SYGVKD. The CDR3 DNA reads TGTGCCATCAGCCAGACAGGGGGCGCGGCTGGAAACACCATATATTTT. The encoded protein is CAISQTGGAAGNTIYF.

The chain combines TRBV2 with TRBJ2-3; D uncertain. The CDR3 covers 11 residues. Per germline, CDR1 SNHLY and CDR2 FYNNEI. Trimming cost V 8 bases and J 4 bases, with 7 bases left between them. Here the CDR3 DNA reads TGTGCCAGCCAACAGTCAGATACGCAGTATTTT. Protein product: CASQQSDTQYF.

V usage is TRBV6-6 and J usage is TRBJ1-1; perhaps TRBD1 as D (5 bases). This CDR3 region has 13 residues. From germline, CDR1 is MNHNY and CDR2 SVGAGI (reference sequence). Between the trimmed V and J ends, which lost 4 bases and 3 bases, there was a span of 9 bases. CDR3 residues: CASSWGGDTEAFF. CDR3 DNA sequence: TGTGCCAGCAGTTGGGGGGGGGACACTGAAGCTTTCTTT.

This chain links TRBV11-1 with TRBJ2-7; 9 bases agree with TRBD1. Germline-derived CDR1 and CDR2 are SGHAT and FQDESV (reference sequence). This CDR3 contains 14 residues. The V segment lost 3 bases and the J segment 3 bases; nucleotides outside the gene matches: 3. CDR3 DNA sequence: TGTGCCAGCAGCTTTACAGGGGGCGACTACGAGCAGTACTTC. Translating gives CASSFTGGDYEQYF.

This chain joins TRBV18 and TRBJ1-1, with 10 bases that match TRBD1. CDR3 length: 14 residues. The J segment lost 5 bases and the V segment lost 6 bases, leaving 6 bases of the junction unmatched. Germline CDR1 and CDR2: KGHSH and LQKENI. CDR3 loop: CASSPGQGGTEAFF. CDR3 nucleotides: TGTGCCAGCTCCCCCGGACAGGGGGGGACTGAAGCTTTCTTT.

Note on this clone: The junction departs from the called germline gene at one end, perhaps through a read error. The CDR3 coding sequence is TGTGCCAGCAGGGAAGCTAGCGCCCCTCACTACGAGCAGTACTTC. As protein: CASREASAPHYEQYF. The genes are TRBV2 and TRBJ2-7, with a weak D call TRBD2 (6 bases). The CDR3 is 15 amino acids. Germline assignment: CDR1 SNHLY and CDR2 FYNNEI.

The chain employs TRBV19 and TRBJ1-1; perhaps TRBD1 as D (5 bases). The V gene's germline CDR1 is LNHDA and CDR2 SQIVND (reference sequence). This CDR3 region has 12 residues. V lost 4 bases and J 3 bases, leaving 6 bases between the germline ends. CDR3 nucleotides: TGTGCCAGTAGTAAACAGGACACTGAAGCTTTCTTT. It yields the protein CASSKQDTEAFF.

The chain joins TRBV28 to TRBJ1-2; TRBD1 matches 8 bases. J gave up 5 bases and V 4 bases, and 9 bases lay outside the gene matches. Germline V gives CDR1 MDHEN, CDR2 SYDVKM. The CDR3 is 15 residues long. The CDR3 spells CASSSRTGLSYGYTF. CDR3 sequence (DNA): TGTGCCAGCAGTTCGAGGACAGGGCTAAGTTATGGCTACACCTTC.

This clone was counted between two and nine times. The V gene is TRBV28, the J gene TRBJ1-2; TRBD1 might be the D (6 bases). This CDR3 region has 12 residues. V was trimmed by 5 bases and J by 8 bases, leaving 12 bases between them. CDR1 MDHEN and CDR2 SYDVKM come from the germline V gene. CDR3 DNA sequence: TGTGCCAGCAGTCAAACAGGGAAGGGCTACACCTTC. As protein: CASSQTGKGYTF.

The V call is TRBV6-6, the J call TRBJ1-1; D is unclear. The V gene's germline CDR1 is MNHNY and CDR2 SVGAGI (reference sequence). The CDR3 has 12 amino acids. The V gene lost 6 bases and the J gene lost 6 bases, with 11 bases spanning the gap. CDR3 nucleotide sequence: TGTGCCAGCAGCCCGGGGAGAGCTGAAGCTTTCTTT. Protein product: CASSPGRAEAFF.

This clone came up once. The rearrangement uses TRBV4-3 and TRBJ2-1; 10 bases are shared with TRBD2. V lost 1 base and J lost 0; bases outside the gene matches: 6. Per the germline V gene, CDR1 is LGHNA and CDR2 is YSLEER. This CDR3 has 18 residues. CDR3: CASSQVAGGSSSYNEQFF. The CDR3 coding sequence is TGCGCCAGCAGCCAAGTAGCGGGGGGTTCAAGCTCCTACAATGAGCAGTTCTTC.

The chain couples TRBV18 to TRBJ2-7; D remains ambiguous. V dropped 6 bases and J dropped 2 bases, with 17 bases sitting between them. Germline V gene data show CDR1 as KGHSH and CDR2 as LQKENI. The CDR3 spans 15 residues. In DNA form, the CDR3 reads TGTGCCAGCTCGTCAGAGACACGGACCACCTACGAGCAGTACTTC. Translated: CASSSETRTTYEQYF.

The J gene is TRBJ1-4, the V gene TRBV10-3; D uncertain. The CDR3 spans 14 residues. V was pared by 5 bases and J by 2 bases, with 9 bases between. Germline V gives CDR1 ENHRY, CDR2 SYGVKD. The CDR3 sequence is CAISYMGTNEKLFF. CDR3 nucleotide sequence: TGTGCCATCAGTTACATGGGGACTAATGAAAAACTGTTTTTT.

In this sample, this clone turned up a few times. This CDR3 reads CASSPGQGSNQPQHF. The CDR3 nucleotides are TGCGCCAGCAGCCCCGGACAGGGTAGCAATCAGCCCCAGCATTTT. The rearrangement links TRBV5-1 to TRBJ1-5; 8 positions agree with TRBD1. The CDR3 runs to 15 residues. CDR1 is SGHRS and CDR2 is YFSETQ in the germline V gene. Germline trimming cut 4 bases from V and 0 bases from J; bases unmatched to any gene: 3.

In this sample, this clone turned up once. CDR3 DNA sequence: TGTGCCAGCAGCTTTGGCGGGGGGTTGGTAAAGCAGTTCTTC. Its protein is CASSFGGGLVKQFF. The chain uses TRBV7-2 and TRBJ2-1, with TRBD2 matching over 8 bases. The ends lost 3 bases at V and 11 bases at J; junction bases unmatched: 9. This CDR3 region has 14 residues. The V gene's germline CDR1 is SGHTA and CDR2 FQGNSA.

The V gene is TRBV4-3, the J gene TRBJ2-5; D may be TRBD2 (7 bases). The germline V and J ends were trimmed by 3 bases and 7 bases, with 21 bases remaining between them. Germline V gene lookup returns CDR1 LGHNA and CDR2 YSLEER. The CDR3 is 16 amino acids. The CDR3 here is CASSQGAQGRGWTQYF. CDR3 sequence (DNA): TGCGCCAGCAGCCAGGGAGCGCAGGGGAGGGGTTGGACCCAGTACTTC.